The clone carrying this TCR beta chain showed up just once. The antigen remains undetermined. Before the COVID-19 pandemic, during about 2010-2018, CD4+ T cells were taken from unexposed donors. The cells were cultured for around ten days before CD4+ T cells were isolated. As cell numbers allowed, unexposed-donor CD4+ T cells faced SARS-CoV-2 S/N and four cold-coronavirus spikes. Half the medium was replaced with IL-2 medium on days 3 and 7. Germline assignment: CDR1 KGHSH and CDR2 LQKENI. The CDR3 is 11 amino acids. Trimming shortened V by 2 bases and J by 7 bases, and 2 bases separated the two germline ends. This entry is derived from a study of CD4 T cells in relation to SARS-CoV-2 and coronaviruses. Study-wide results and limits: In roughly 65% of donors, memory CD4+ clonotypes crossrecognized SARS-CoV-2 and at least one common cold coronavirus spike.

Method: immunoSEQ multiplex PCR; TCRdb's copy keeps in-frame clones and lacks some. The table includes about 25,000 clones, 78% detected once. The TCR comes from a human donor in good health. The specimen was CD4+ T cells from PBMCs, cultured in vitro. The V and J genes are TRBV18 and TRBJ2-2; D uncertain. CDR3 protein: CASSPGGELFF. CDR3 coding DNA: TGTGCCAGCTCACCAGGCGGGGAGCTGTTTTTT.